The clone carrying this TCR beta chain was seen at least ten times. Its target is not known. This record comes from a study of CD8 T cells in ankylosing spondylitis. The study, taken as a whole, reports: For ankylosing spondylitis blood, a TCR beta motif of about eight highly homologous variants appeared characteristic. Disease-linked clones were CD8+ and relatively rare in peripheral blood.

TCRdb reprocessed the 5' RACE reads via MiXCR and lists one record per CDR3 protein. The table records hundreds of thousands of distinct CDR3 sequences, roughly 26% of them present only once. The TCR sequence derives from a male donor with ankylosing spondylitis or in good health (not recorded which). Material for sequencing was blood, either unsorted or a sorted T cell fraction (not recorded which).

The CDR3 DNA reads as TGTGCCAGCAGTTTAAGTACGGGACTGGGAGGGACCCAGTACTTC. Protein sequence: CASSLSTGLGGTQYF. The chain recombines TRBV27 with TRBJ2-5; the D gene is possibly TRBD2 (6 bases). V shed 2 bases and J shed 7 bases, with 17 bases lying between them. Germline V gene sequence: CDR1 MNHEY, CDR2 SMNVEV (reference sequence). The length of the CDR3 is 15 residues.